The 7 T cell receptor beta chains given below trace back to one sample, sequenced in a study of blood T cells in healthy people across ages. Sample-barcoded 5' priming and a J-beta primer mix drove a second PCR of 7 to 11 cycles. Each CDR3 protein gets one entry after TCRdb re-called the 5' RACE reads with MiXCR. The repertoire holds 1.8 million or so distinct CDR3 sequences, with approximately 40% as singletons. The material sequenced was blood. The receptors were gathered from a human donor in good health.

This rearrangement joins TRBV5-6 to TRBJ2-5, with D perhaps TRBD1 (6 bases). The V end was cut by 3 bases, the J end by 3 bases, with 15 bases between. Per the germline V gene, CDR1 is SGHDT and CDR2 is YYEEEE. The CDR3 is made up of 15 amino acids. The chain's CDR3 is CASSSQGFWEETQYF. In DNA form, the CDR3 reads TGTGCCAGCAGCTCGCAGGGGTTTTGGGAAGAGACCCAGTACTTC.

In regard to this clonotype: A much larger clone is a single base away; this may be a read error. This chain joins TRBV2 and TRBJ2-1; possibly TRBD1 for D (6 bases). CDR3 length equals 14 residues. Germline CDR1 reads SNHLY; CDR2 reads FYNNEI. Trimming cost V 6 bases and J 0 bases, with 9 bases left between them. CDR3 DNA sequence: TGTGCCAGCAGGGCGACAGGCTCCTACAATGAGCAGTTCTTC. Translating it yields CASRATGSYNEQFF. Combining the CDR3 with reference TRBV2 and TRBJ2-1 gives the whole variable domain EPEVTQTPSHQVTQMGQEVILRCVPISNHLYFYWYRQILGQKVEFLVSFYNNEISEKSEIFDDQFSVERPDGSNFTLKIRSTKLEDSAMYFCASRATGSYNEQFFGPGTRLTVL.

As DNA, the CDR3 is TGTGCCAGCAGCTTGAGACTTTCATCGTCCTACAATGAGCAGTTCTTC. It is translated as CASSLRLSSSYNEQFF. The J gene is TRBJ2-1, the V gene TRBV7-9, with D unclear. Germline V gene lookup returns CDR1 SEHNR and CDR2 FQNEAQ (reference sequence). Trimming shortened V by 3 bases and J by 1 base, and 13 bases separated the two germline ends. The CDR3 contains 16 residues.

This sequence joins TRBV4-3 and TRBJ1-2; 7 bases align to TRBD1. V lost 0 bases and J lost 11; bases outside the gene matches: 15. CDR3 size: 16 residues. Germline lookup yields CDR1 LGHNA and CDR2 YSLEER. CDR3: CASSQDAGLQGKEYTF. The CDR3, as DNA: TGCGCCAGCAGCCAAGATGCGGGTTTACAGGGGAAGGAGTACACCTTC.

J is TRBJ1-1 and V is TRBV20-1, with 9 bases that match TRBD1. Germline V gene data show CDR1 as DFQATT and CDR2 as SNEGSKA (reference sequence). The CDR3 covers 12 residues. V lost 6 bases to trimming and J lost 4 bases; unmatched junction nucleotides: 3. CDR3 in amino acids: CSAKQGATEAFF. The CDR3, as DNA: TGCAGTGCCAAACAGGGGGCCACTGAAGCTTTCTTT.

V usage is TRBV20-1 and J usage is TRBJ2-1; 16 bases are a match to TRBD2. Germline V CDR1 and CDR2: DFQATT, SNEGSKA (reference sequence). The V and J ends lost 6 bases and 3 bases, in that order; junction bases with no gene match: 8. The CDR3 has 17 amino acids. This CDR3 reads CSAPGTSGGALYNEQFF. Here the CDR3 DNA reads TGCAGTGCCCCCGGGACTAGCGGGGGGGCCCTCTACAATGAGCAGTTCTTC.

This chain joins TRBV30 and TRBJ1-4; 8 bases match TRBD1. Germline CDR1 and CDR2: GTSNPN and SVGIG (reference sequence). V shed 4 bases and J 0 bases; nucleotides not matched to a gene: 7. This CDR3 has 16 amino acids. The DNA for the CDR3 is TGTGCCTGGACCGGACAGGGAGTCTCAACTAATGAAAAACTGTTTTTT. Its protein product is CAWTGQGVSTNEKLFF. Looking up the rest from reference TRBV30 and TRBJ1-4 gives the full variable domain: SQTIHQWPATLVQPVGSPLSLECTVEGTSNPNLYWYRQAAGRGLQLLFYSVGIGQISSEVPQNLSASRPQDRQFILSSKKLLLSDSGFYLCAWTGQGVSTNEKLFFGSGTQLSVL.